The source of this T cell receptor (beta chain) is a study of blood T cell repertoires in COVID-19. Across the study: The origin of the acute and convalescent COVID-19 samples was the United States, Italy and Spain. Sample material is recorded as cDNA or gDNA derived from T cells, B-cell-depleted T cells, or PBMCs.

Original processing methods: Estimation of nucleated cell counts relied on the amplification of reference gene primers. Libraries were prepared by immunoSEQ multiplex PCR; TCRdb keeps only in-frame clonotypes and omits some of them. V, J and clone size derive from that table, while D and trimming were established from the DNA sequence. The data hold approximately 100,000 clones, with 80% to 90% observed a single time. CDR3 size: 15 residues. V gave up 2 bases and J gave up 5 bases, with 14 bases separating them. Germline V CDR1 and CDR2: SGHKS, YYEKEE (reference sequence). The chain recombines TRBV5-5 with TRBJ2-1, with D possibly TRBD1 on 6 matching bases. Sequences were obtained from peripheral blood. The receptor was derived from a human donor in a cohort sampled during active COVID-19. CDR3 in DNA: TGTGCCAGCAGCTTAACGACAGGATCCCACAATGAGCAGTTCTTC. Translating gives CASSLTTGSHNEQFF.